A selection of T cell receptor beta chains follows, all from one sample in a study of shared clonotypes between healthy human individuals. TCRdb's table, derived via immunoSEQ multiplex PCR, lists solely in-frame clones and lacks some. This sample has about 2 million clones, with about 95% found just once. The sample consisted of naive CD8+ T cells sorted from blood. The origin of the receptors is a man in his late teens or twenties in good health. Each CDR3 is given with its conserved first and last residue. D genes are given only for firm matches. Size tells how often a clone was seen (once, few, many) or the class of an expanded clone, and some rows leave it out.

D	J	V	size	CDR3	DNA
-	TRBJ1-5	TRBV21-1	-	CASSKVGVGLGSKPQHF	-
-	TRBJ2-3	TRBV6-5	-	CASSAGGPDTQYF	TGTGCCAGCAGCGCTGGGGGCCCAGATACGCAGTATTTT
TRBD1	TRBJ2-5	TRBV6-5	once	CASRLTGGWETQYF	TGTGCCAGCAGACTTACAGGGGGCTGGGAGACCCAGTACTTC
-	TRBJ2-5	TRBV11-2	-	CASSSEALELRGETQYF	TGTGCCAGCAGCTCCGAGGCGCTTGAGCTAAGGGGTGAGACCCAGTACTTC
TRBD1	TRBJ2-3	TRBV4-1	-	CASSPEGIGTGFTDTQYF	TGCGCCAGCAGCCCAGAAGGCATTGGGACAGGGTTCACAGATACGCAGTATTTT
-	TRBJ2-4	TRBV4-3	-	CASSQDAAGGIQYF	TGCGCCAGCAGCCAAGATGCGGCGGGTGGGATTCAGTACTTC
-	TRBJ1-3	TRBV10-1	-	CASSTGTGNTIYF	TGCGCCAGCAGTACAGGGACGGGAAACACCATATATTTT
-	TRBJ2-7	TRBV7-2	-	CASSLLPAYEQYF	TGTGCCAGCAGCTTACTTCCCGCCTACGAGCAGTACTTC
-	TRBJ1-5	TRBV27	-	CASSFSGEGQPQHF	TGTGCCAGCAGTTTCTCAGGGGAGGGTCAGCCCCAGCATTTT
-	TRBJ1-2	TRBV6-1	-	CASSEGQGNLYGYTF	TGTGCCAGCAGTGAAGGGCAGGGGAACCTCTATGGCTACACCTTC
-	TRBJ2-7	TRBV4-1	-	CASSQDGGNEQYF	TGCGCCAGCAGCCAAGATGGCGGTAACGAGCAGTACTTC
TRBD2	TRBJ2-7	TRBV5-4	-	CASSTSGSDEQYF	TGTGCCAGCAGTACTAGCGGGAGTGATGAGCAGTACTTC
TRBD1	TRBJ1-4	TRBV27	-	CASSLGAGGFNEKLFF	TGTGCCAGCAGTTTAGGGGCAGGGGGATTTAATGAAAAACTGTTTTTT